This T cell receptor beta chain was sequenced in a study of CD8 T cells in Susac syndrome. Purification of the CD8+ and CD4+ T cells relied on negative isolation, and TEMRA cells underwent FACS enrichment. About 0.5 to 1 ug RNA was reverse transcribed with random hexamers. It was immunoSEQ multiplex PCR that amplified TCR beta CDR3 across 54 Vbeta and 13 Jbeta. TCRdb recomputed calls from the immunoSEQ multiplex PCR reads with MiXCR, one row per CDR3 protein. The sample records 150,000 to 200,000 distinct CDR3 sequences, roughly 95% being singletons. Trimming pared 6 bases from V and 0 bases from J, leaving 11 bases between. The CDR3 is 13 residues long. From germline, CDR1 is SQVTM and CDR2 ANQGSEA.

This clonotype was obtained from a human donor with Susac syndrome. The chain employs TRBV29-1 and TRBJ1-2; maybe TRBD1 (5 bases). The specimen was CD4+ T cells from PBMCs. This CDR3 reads CSVSRGANYGYTF. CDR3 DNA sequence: TGCAGCGTCAGTAGGGGTGCTAACTATGGCTACACCTTC.